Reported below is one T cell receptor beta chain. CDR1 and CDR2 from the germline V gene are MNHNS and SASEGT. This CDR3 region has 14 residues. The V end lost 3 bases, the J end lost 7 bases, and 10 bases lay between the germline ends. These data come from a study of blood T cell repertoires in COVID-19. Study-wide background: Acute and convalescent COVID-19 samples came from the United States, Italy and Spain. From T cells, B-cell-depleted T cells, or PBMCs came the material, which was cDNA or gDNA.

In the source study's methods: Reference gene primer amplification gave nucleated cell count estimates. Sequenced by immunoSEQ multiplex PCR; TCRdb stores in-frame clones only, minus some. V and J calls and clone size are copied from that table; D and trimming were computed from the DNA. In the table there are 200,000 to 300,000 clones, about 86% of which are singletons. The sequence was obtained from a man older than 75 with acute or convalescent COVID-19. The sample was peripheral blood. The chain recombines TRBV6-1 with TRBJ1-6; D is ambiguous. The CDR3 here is CASSELIENSPLHF. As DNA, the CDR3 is TGTGCCAGCAGTGAGTTGATAGAAAATTCACCCCTCCACTTT.